Listed here are 2 T cell receptor beta chains from one sample, sequenced in a study of post-analysis software for immune sequencing data. Study-level results: Roughly 5 TRBV segments occurring more often in patients than controls included TRBV5-6, TRBV5-1 and TRBV20-1.

These receptors' targets are unknown. The TCR beta cDNA libraries carried unique molecular identifiers. TCRdb re-analysed the PCR reads in MiXCR, keeping a single row per CDR3 protein. This sample has some 690,000 distinct CDR3 sequences, with 25% to 30% found just once. Sequencing was done on a sample of blood. Receptors originate from a girl aged 5-17 years with multiple sclerosis.

The chain joins TRBV4-2 to TRBJ2-1, with a weak D call TRBD2 (6 bases). Deletions cut 2 bases from V and 5 bases from J, with 16 bases between. This CDR3 comprises 16 residues. Germline V gene data show CDR1 as LGHNA and CDR2 as YNFKEQ. The CDR3 nucleotides are TGTGCCAGCAGCCAAAGATCGGGGGTTCGGGACAATGAGCAGTTCTTC. It codes for CASSQRSGVRDNEQFF.

The table lists this clonotype with a few counts. The J gene is TRBJ2-3, the V gene TRBV7-9; D perhaps matches TRBD1 (6 bases). The germline V and J ends were trimmed by 4 bases and 0 bases, with 11 bases remaining between them. CDR1 is SEHNR, CDR2 FQNEAQ, per germline (reference sequence). The CDR3 loop spans 15 amino acids. CDR3 loop: CASSWGRVSTDTQYF. The CDR3 DNA reads as TGTGCCAGCAGCTGGGGGCGTGTGAGCACAGATACGCAGTATTTT. The full variable domain, completed using reference TRBV7-9 and TRBJ2-3, is DTGVSQNPRHKITKRGQNVTFRCDPISEHNRLYWYRQTLGQGPEFLTYFQNEAQLEKSRLLSDRFSAERPKGSFSTLEIQRTEQGDSAMYLCASSWGRVSTDTQYFGPGTRLTVL.